One sample yielded the 22 T cell receptor beta chains listed below, sequenced in a study of beta chain features in type 1 diabetes. All of the isolated RNA was reverse transcribed, so expressed TCRB transcripts were sequenced. Generated by immunoSEQ multiplex PCR, the TCRdb table keeps only in-frame clones and is missing some. The sample lists roughly 150,000 clones, roughly 11% seen once, with approximately 2% in the top ten. Sequenced input: central memory CD4+ T cells from blood. These receptor sequences come from a man aged 18 to 29 in good health.

This clone came up a few times. The chain recombines TRBV5-1 with TRBJ1-2; D is ambiguous. This CDR3 region has 12 residues. The V gene lost 1 base and the J gene lost 6 bases, with 7 bases spanning the gap. Per the germline V gene, CDR1 is SGHRS and CDR2 is YFSETQ. CDR3 in amino acids: CASSLSGNGYTF. The CDR3 bases are TGCGCCAGCAGCTTGTCGGGGAATGGCTACACCTTC.

This clone was seen a few times. This rearrangement joins TRBV29-1 to TRBJ1-4, with unresolved D. Between the trimmed V and J ends, which lost 5 bases and 5 bases, there was a span of 15 bases. The CDR3 contains 14 residues. Germline-derived CDR1 and CDR2 are SQVTM and ANQGSEA. CDR3 residues: CSVLRGYGNEKLFF. The CDR3 bases are TGCAGCGTTCTACGCGGCTACGGGAATGAAAAACTGTTTTTT.

This clone was counted a few times. The sample carries other DNA sequences with the same CDR3. This chain uses TRBV9 with TRBJ2-3; D ambiguous. V lost 3 bases and J 0 bases, leaving 5 bases between the germline ends. This CDR3 region has 13 residues. The germline gives CDR1 SGDLS, CDR2 YYNGEE. CDR3 in DNA: TGTGCCAGCAGCGGTCCTAGCACAGATACGCAGTATTTT. Translating gives CASSGPSTDTQYF. The full variable domain, its missing parts supplied by reference TRBV9 and TRBJ2-3, is DSGVTQTPKHLITATGQRVTLRCSPRSGDLSVYWYQQSLDQGLQFLIQYYNGEERAKGNILERFSAQQFPDLHSELNLSSLELGDSALYFCASSGPSTDTQYFGPGTRLTVL.

This clone has just one count. This chain connects TRBV14 to TRBJ2-7; D may be TRBD1 (6 bases). The CDR3 has 13 residues. Germline-derived CDR1 and CDR2 are SGHDN and FVKESK. Between the trimmed V and J ends, which lost 0 bases and 9 bases, there was a span of 12 bases. CDR3 nucleotide sequence: TGTGCCAGCAGCCAAGATGTTACAGGGTGGCAGTACTTC. Translating it yields CASSQDVTGWQYF.

This clone has just a few counts. The chain is built from TRBV14 and TRBJ1-5; D unclear. Per germline, CDR1 SGHDN and CDR2 FVKESK. CDR3 length: 16 residues. Between the trimmed V and J ends, which lost 0 bases and 4 bases, there was a span of 13 bases. The CDR3 bases are TGTGCCAGCAGCCAAGATGACCGGGTGTCAAATCAGCCCCAGCATTTT. Protein product: CASSQDDRVSNQPQHF. Filled out from reference TRBV14 and TRBJ1-5, the complete variable domain reads EAGVTQFPSHSVIEKGQTVTLRCDPISGHDNLYWYRRVMGKEIKFLLHFVKESKQDESGMPNNRFLAERTGGTYSTLKVQPAELEDSGVYFCASSQDDRVSNQPQHFGDGTRLSIL.

This chain connects TRBV7-2 to TRBJ1-2; D ambiguous. CDR3 length: 15 amino acids. In germline, CDR1 is SGHTA, CDR2 FQGNSA. Deletions cut 5 bases from V and 4 bases from J, with 17 bases between. The chain's CDR3 is CASSESPREFYGYTF. CDR3 nucleotide sequence: TGTGCCAGCAGCGAGAGCCCCAGAGAATTCTATGGCTACACCTTC.

This clone was counted a few times. The chain is built from TRBV6-5 and TRBJ2-1; 7 bases fit TRBD2. Unmatched junction bases numbered 11, after V lost 8 bases and J lost 7 bases. The CDR3 has 14 residues. Germline CDR1 MNHEY, CDR2 SVGAGI. The CDR3 DNA reads TGTGCCAGCGTGCCGGGAGCGGGGCGGAATGAGCAGTTCTTC. Its translation is CASVPGAGRNEQFF.

This clone appeared a few times. The chain combines TRBV10-3 with TRBJ1-2, with D possibly matching TRBD1 (5 bases). Per germline, CDR1 ENHRY and CDR2 SYGVKD. The CDR3 length is 14 residues. V lost 0 bases to trimming and J lost 3 bases, with 8 bases between them. The CDR3 sequence is CAISESIGDYGYTF. CDR3 in DNA: TGTGCCATCAGTGAGTCAATAGGGGACTATGGCTACACCTTC.

This clone was seen many times. The chain carries TRBV5-1 and TRBJ1-1; 7 positions agree with TRBD1. CDR3 length: 15 amino acids. V shed 4 bases and J 3 bases; nucleotides not matched to a gene: 9. Germline CDR1 SGHRS, CDR2 YFSETQ. The CDR3 DNA reads TGCGCCAGCAGCGGTGGGCAAGGGGGCTACACTGAAGCTTTCTTT. Residues: CASSGGQGGYTEAFF.

This clone was seen a few times. The chain employs TRBV20-1 and TRBJ1-2, with D perhaps matching TRBD1 (6 bases). The germline V gene encodes CDR1 DFQATT and CDR2 SNEGSKA (reference sequence). V dropped 6 bases and J dropped 8 bases, with 13 bases sitting between them. This CDR3 is built from 11 residues. CDR3 region: CSAAYRDGYTF. CDR3 in DNA: TGCAGTGCGGCTTACAGGGACGGCTACACCTTC.

The CDR3 region is CAINDGLAGGETQYF. The DNA of the CDR3 is TGTGCCATCAACGACGGACTAGCGGGAGGAGAGACCCAGTACTTC. The genes are TRBV10-3 and TRBJ2-5, with 14 bases lining up with TRBD2. The trim removed 7 bases at V and 4 bases at J, leaving 5 bases unmatched. The CDR3 contains 15 residues. Germline-derived CDR1 and CDR2 are ENHRY and SYGVKD.

The chain couples TRBV28 to TRBJ2-3; TRBD1 agrees at 7 bases. With 5 bases clipped from V and 2 bases from J, the junction kept 7 bases outside the gene matches. Germline CDR1 is MDHEN and CDR2 is SYDVKM. This CDR3 comprises 15 residues. The CDR3 protein is CASSPIDRDTDTQYF. The CDR3 DNA sequence: TGTGCCAGCAGTCCGATCGACAGGGACACAGATACGCAGTATTTT.

This clone has only a few counts. The CDR3 region has the DNA TGCGCCAGCAGCCAGACTAGCGGCGGTTACATTCAGTACTTC. This translates into CASSQTSGGYIQYF. The chain couples TRBV4-3 to TRBJ2-4, with 9 bases matching TRBD2. V dropped 3 bases and J dropped 8; count of bases not matched to a gene: 5. This CDR3 comprises 14 residues. Germline V gene sequence: CDR1 LGHNA, CDR2 YSLEER.

A word on this clone: Other DNA sequences in the sample encode the same CDR3. The chain links TRBV9 to TRBJ2-7, with a weak D call TRBD1 (6 bases). V was clipped by 4 bases and J by 0 bases, with 14 bases between them. CDR3 length: 15 residues. In germline, CDR1 is SGDLS, CDR2 YYNGEE. CDR3 coding DNA: TGTGCCAGCAGCCCCGGAGACAGGCGCTCCTACGAGCAGTACTTC. This codes for CASSPGDRRSYEQYF. The variable domain in full, with the rest retrieved from reference TRBV9 and TRBJ2-7, is DSGVTQTPKHLITATGQRVTLRCSPRSGDLSVYWYQQSLDQGLQFLIQYYNGEERAKGNILERFSAQQFPDLHSELNLSSLELGDSALYFCASSPGDRRSYEQYFGPGTRLTVT.

The V call is TRBV4-1, the J call TRBJ2-3; D remains ambiguous. CDR3 length: 18 amino acids. V lost 1 base to trimming and J lost 2 bases, with 19 bases between them. Germline V gene data show CDR1 as MGHRA and CDR2 as YSYEKL. CDR3 sequence reads: CASSQGDRIYRITDTQYF. CDR3 sequence (DNA): TGCGCCAGCAGCCAAGGCGATCGGATTTACCGGATCACAGATACGCAGTATTTT.

The chain carries TRBV29-1 and TRBJ1-5; 7 bases are shared with TRBD1. J gave up 4 bases and V 4 bases, and 7 bases lay outside the gene matches. Germline CDR1 SQVTM, CDR2 ANQGSEA. This CDR3 is 14 amino acids long. The CDR3, as DNA: TGCAGCGTTGTCGGGACAGACCCAAATCAGCCCCAGCATTTT. Translated, it gives CSVVGTDPNQPQHF.

The table lists this clone with many counts. CDR3 region: CASSSEETQYF. CDR3 DNA sequence: TGTGCCAGCAGCTCGGAAGAGACCCAGTACTTC. The V and J genes are TRBV7-9 and TRBJ2-5; D is undetermined. The CDR3 loop spans 11 amino acids. With 4 bases removed from V and 3 bases from J, the gap between germline ends came to 3 bases. The germline V gene has CDR1 SEHNR and CDR2 FQNEAQ (reference sequence).

This clone was seen a handful of times. For the CDR3, the DNA is TGTGCCAGCAGCTACCGCCCGGCGGGGAACACCGGGGAGCTGTTTTTT. This translates into CASSYRPAGNTGELFF. V gene TRBV7-2 combines with J gene TRBJ2-2; a possible D gene is TRBD2 (5 bases). The V gene's germline CDR1 is SGHTA and CDR2 FQGNSA. The CDR3 sequence is 16 residues long. V gave up 4 bases and J gave up 1 base, with 13 bases separating them.

The chain recombines TRBV5-1 with TRBJ2-1; no firm D call. The CDR3 is 14 residues long. CDR1 SGHRS and CDR2 YFSETQ come from the germline V gene. With 0 bases removed from V and 6 bases from J, the gap between germline ends came to 10 bases. The CDR3 sequence: CASSLAAGPNEQFF. For the CDR3, the DNA is TGCGCCAGCAGCTTGGCGGCAGGCCCCAATGAGCAGTTCTTC. Drawing the rest from reference TRBV5-1 and TRBJ2-1, the complete variable domain is KAGVTQTPRYLIKTRGQQVTLSCSPISGHRSVSWYQQTPGQGLQFLFEYFSETQRNKGNFPGRFSGRQFSNSRSEMNVSTLELGDSALYLCASSLAAGPNEQFFGPGTRLTVL.

On this clone itself: Other DNA sequences in this specimen translate into the identical CDR3. The chain recombines TRBV28 with TRBJ1-2; D gene unclear. Germline CDR1 is MDHEN and CDR2 is SYDVKM. Trimming took 5 bases from V and 0 from J, leaving 4 bases between them. The CDR3 loop spans 12 amino acids. The CDR3 reads CASSLSNYGYTF. The CDR3 DNA is TGTGCCAGCAGTCTTTCTAACTATGGCTACACCTTC.

This clone has a handful of counts. This rearrangement joins TRBV30 to TRBJ1-3, with TRBD1 as a possible D gene (5 bases). V shed 6 bases and J shed 5 bases, with 17 bases lying between them. The CDR3 covers 14 residues. Germline CDR1 GTSNPN, CDR2 SVGIG (reference sequence). CDR3: CACQPGPLRNTIYF. CDR3 DNA sequence: TGTGCCTGTCAACCGGGGCCACTCAGAAACACCATATATTTT.

This clone was seen only a few times. The V and J genes are TRBV30 and TRBJ1-6; the D is unclear. V was trimmed by 3 bases and J by 4 bases, leaving 16 bases between them. Germline CDR1 GTSNPN, CDR2 SVGIG (reference sequence). The CDR3 contains 16 residues. In DNA, the CDR3 is TGTGCCTGGAGGGCGGCGGCTTTGGTATATAATTCACCCCTCCACTTT. Protein: CAWRAAALVYNSPLHF.